These 26 T cell receptor beta chains came from one sample sequenced in a study of cytomegalovirus exposure and HLA in healthy donors. This PCR relied on a set of 60 Vbeta primers and 13 Jbeta primers. Sequencing used immunoSEQ multiplex PCR; TCRdb keeps in-frame clones, though not all of them. Of about 90,000 clones in the sample, 62% were seen once. The material sequenced was PBMCs. The receptors come from a woman in her 30s in good health and CMV-seropositive.

DNA of the CDR3: TGTGCCAGCAGCTTATTAGGGGGGGAGTTTCACGAGCAGTACTTC. Amino acid sequence: CASSLLGGEFHEQYF. The chain is built from TRBV7-6 and TRBJ2-7, with D tentatively TRBD2 (7 bases). V dropped 2 bases and J dropped 5 bases, with 16 bases sitting between them. This CDR3 has 15 amino acids. The germline CDR1 and CDR2 sequences are SGHVS and FNYEAQ.

This rearrangement joins TRBV28 to TRBJ2-1; D may be TRBD1 (5 bases). Germline CDR1 reads MDHEN; CDR2 reads SYDVKM. The CDR3 is made up of 12 amino acids. The ends were cut back, 5 bases at V and 14 bases at J, with 16 bases in the middle. This chain's CDR3 is CASSPPKGNEFF. In DNA form, the CDR3 reads TGTGCCAGCAGTCCCCCGAAGGGGAACGAGTTCTTC.

The chain carries TRBV4-1 and TRBJ2-3; 7 bases are shared with TRBD1. This CDR3 spans 15 amino acids. Germline trimming cut 4 bases from V and 1 base from J; bases unmatched to any gene: 5. In germline, CDR1 is MGHRA, CDR2 YSYEKL. CDR3 in amino acids: CASSPPGGGTDTQYF. CDR3 nucleotides: TGCGCCAGCAGCCCGCCAGGGGGTGGCACAGATACGCAGTATTTT.

The sample holds one count of this clone. The chain uses TRBV27 and TRBJ2-3; maybe TRBD2 (5 bases). CDR1 and CDR2 (germline): MNHEY, SMNVEV (reference sequence). This CDR3 contains 13 residues. V lost 6 bases and J lost 2, with 9 bases in between. CDR3 in amino acids: CASSLEDTDTQYF. In DNA, the CDR3 is TGTGCCAGCAGCCTGGAGGACACAGATACGCAGTATTTT.

The gene calls are TRBV27 and TRBJ2-7; possible D gene TRBD2, 7 bases. V lost 6 bases and J lost 0, with 21 bases in between. The CDR3 totals 17 residues. Germline CDR1 MNHEY, CDR2 SMNVEV (reference sequence). In nucleotides, the CDR3 is TGTGCCAGCAGCCGTGGTGTTCGCGGGGGCCTCTCCTACGAGCAGTACTTC. It yields the protein CASSRGVRGGLSYEQYF.

The V gene is TRBV7-3, the J gene TRBJ2-1, with no clear D. Germline loops: CDR1 SGHTA, CDR2 FQGTGA. This CDR3 has 11 amino acids. The germline V and J ends were trimmed by 3 bases and 5 bases, with 2 bases remaining between them. The DNA of the CDR3 is TGTGCCAGCAGCTTCAACAATGAGCAGTTCTTC. It codes for CASSFNNEQFF.

CDR3 in DNA: TGTGCCAGCAGTTTAAGACTAGCGGGAATACACGAGCAGTACTTC. It yields the protein CASSLRLAGIHEQYF. This chain joins TRBV27 and TRBJ2-7; the match to TRBD2 covers 11 bases. This CDR3 has 15 residues. Per germline, CDR1 MNHEY and CDR2 SMNVEV (reference sequence). V lost 2 bases, J lost 5 bases, and 5 bases stayed unmatched.

The CDR3 loop reads CASSPRQTSGDYNEQFF. DNA for the CDR3: TGTGCCAGCAGCCCGCGTCAGACTAGCGGGGACTACAATGAGCAGTTCTTC. This rearrangement joins TRBV4-2 to TRBJ2-1; 11 bases agree with TRBD2. CDR3 length equals 17 residues. V dropped 4 bases and J dropped 3; count of bases not matched to a gene: 8. Germline-derived CDR1 and CDR2 are LGHNA and YNFKEQ.

This clone was recorded a few times. The gene calls are TRBV29-1 and TRBJ1-5; D gene unclear. The CDR3 sequence is 13 residues long. Germline assignment: CDR1 SQVTM and CDR2 ANQGSEA. V was trimmed by 3 bases and J by 0 bases, leaving 6 bases between them. The DNA of the CDR3 is TGCAGCGTTGATGAGGGTAGCAATCAGCCCCAGCATTTT. Translating gives CSVDEGSNQPQHF.

The rearrangement links TRBV6-4 to TRBJ2-3; 11 bases agree with TRBD2. The CDR3 loop spans 15 amino acids. The germline gives CDR1 MRHNA, CDR2 SNTAGT. The J segment lost 6 bases and the V segment lost 5 bases, leaving 7 bases of the junction unmatched. The CDR3 coding sequence is TGTGCCAGCAGTACTAGCGGGGGACCTGTGGATACGCAGTATTTT. Translated: CASSTSGGPVDTQYF.

Of note for this clone: The junction does not match germline at one end; this may be a read error. The rearrangement links TRBV30 to TRBJ2-3, with D hard to call. Germline-derived CDR1 and CDR2 are GTSNPN and SVGIG (reference sequence). This CDR3 is 14 amino acids long. CDR3 bases: TGTGCCTGGAGTGTACGCGGCAGCAGAGATACGCAGTATTTT. Its protein product is CAWSVRGSRDTQYF.

CDR3 in DNA: TGTGCCAGCAGCGAGCGTCCCCTCGGGGACAGTATTGGCTACACCTTC. Encoded protein: CASSERPLGDSIGYTF. The J gene is TRBJ1-2, the V gene TRBV9, with TRBD1 matching 7 bases. This CDR3 region has 16 residues. Per germline, CDR1 SGDLS and CDR2 YYNGEE. The V gene end was trimmed by 3 bases and the J gene end by 7 bases; junction bases not matched to a gene: 15.

The J gene is TRBJ1-5, the V gene TRBV2, with D maybe TRBD1 (5 bases). The CDR3 consists of 16 residues. Germline assignment: CDR1 SNHLY and CDR2 FYNNEI. Trimming shortened V by 2 bases and J by 1 base, and 12 bases separated the two germline ends. CDR3 nucleotide sequence: TGTGCCAGCAGTGAAAGGGGTGTGGGGAGCAATCAGCCCCAGCATTTT. Amino acids: CASSERGVGSNQPQHF. Using reference TRBV2 and TRBJ1-5 for the parts outside the CDR3, the full variable domain is EPEVTQTPSHQVTQMGQEVILRCVPISNHLYFYWYRQILGQKVEFLVSFYNNEISEKSEIFDDQFSVERPDGSNFTLKIRSTKLEDSAMYFCASSERGVGSNQPQHFGDGTRLSIL.

The chain combines TRBV4-1 with TRBJ1-4; maybe TRBD1 (6 bases). Germline loops: CDR1 MGHRA, CDR2 YSYEKL. This CDR3 region has 16 residues. Trimming shortened V by 4 bases and J by 7 bases, and 19 bases separated the two germline ends. CDR3 loop: CASSRNRVLVFEKLFF. The CDR3 DNA reads TGCGCCAGCAGCCGCAACAGGGTCCTCGTTTTTGAAAAACTGTTTTTT.

The J gene is TRBJ2-7, the V gene TRBV6-5; perhaps TRBD1 as D (6 bases). From germline, CDR1 is MNHEY and CDR2 SVGAGI. The length of the CDR3 is 16 residues. V lost 2 bases to trimming and J lost 5 bases, with 19 bases between them. For the CDR3, the DNA is TGTGCCAGCAGTTACCGCAGGGGTCCTCCTAACCACGAGCAGTACTTC. Its protein product is CASSYRRGPPNHEQYF.

The chain has TRBV9 and TRBJ1-1; D is perhaps TRBD1 (5 bases). V was cut by 7 bases and J by 1 base, with 14 bases left in between. The CDR3 is 14 residues long. Germline V gives CDR1 SGDLS, CDR2 YYNGEE. The CDR3 sequence: CASAIDQGNTEAFF. CDR3 nucleotides: TGTGCCAGCGCCATCGACCAGGGGAACACTGAAGCTTTCTTT.

This clone appeared once. The chain links TRBV5-4 to TRBJ2-5, with D perhaps TRBD2 (7 bases). Germline assignment: CDR1 SGHNT and CDR2 YYREEE (reference sequence). V was trimmed by 4 bases and J by 5 bases, leaving 21 bases between them. CDR3 length: 16 residues. The CDR3 coding sequence is TGTGCCAGCAGCCTCCAAAGCCGGGGGGCGGAGGAGACCCAGTACTTC. It encodes CASSLQSRGAEETQYF.

The chain uses TRBV5-5 and TRBJ1-4; maybe TRBD1 (5 bases). Per the germline V gene, CDR1 is SGHKS and CDR2 is YYEKEE (reference sequence). There are 16 residues in the CDR3. V was pared by 0 bases and J by 8 bases, with 17 bases between. CDR3 sequence: CASSLAPAGGREKLFF. CDR3 DNA: TGTGCCAGCAGCTTGGCCCCAGCGGGGGGACGCGAAAAACTGTTTTTT.

This clone has more than one count but fewer than ten. CDR3 DNA sequence: TGTGCCAGCAGCTTAGTCCGTGACAGCCAATACGAGCAGTACTTC. It specifies CASSLVRDSQYEQYF. The chain is built from TRBV7-2 and TRBJ2-5, with TRBD1 as a possible D gene (5 bases). The assigned J gene may be wrong: the sequence end matches TRBJ2-7 better. The V gene's germline CDR1 is SGHTA and CDR2 FQGNSA. The CDR3 consists of 15 residues.

V is TRBV9 and J is TRBJ2-1; 10 bases are shared with TRBD1. The germline V gene encodes CDR1 SGDLS and CDR2 YYNGEE. The V gene end was trimmed by 3 bases and the J gene end by 9 bases; junction bases not matched to a gene: 9. CDR3 length: 15 residues. The CDR3 bases are TGTGCCAGCAGCGCTCGACAGGGGGCGCTTGCTGAGCAGTTCTTC. It encodes CASSARQGALAEQFF.

This chain joins TRBV5-1 and TRBJ1-1, with 8 nucleotides matching TRBD1. The germline V gene encodes CDR1 SGHRS and CDR2 YFSETQ. The CDR3 length is 17 residues. J was trimmed by 8 bases and V by 4 bases; bases with no gene match: 19. The CDR3 coding sequence is TGCGCCAGCAGCCGGGGCGGGGCAGGGGGCCGGGGGGTCGAAGCTTTCTTT. Translation gives CASSRGGAGGRGVEAFF.

This clone has more than one count but fewer than ten. The chain uses TRBV5-1 and TRBJ1-1; D gene unclear. The CDR3 covers 13 residues. Germline CDR1 and CDR2: SGHRS and YFSETQ. V gave up 0 bases and J gave up 4 bases, with 7 bases separating them. The CDR3 sequence: CASSLAGATEAFF. The CDR3 DNA is TGCGCCAGCAGCTTGGCTGGAGCCACTGAAGCTTTCTTT. Together with reference TRBV5-1 and TRBJ1-1, the CDR3 gives the full variable domain: KAGVTQTPRYLIKTRGQQVTLSCSPISGHRSVSWYQQTPGQGLQFLFEYFSETQRNKGNFPGRFSGRQFSNSRSEMNVSTLELGDSALYLCASSLAGATEAFFGQGTRLTVV.

This rearrangement joins TRBV5-4 to TRBJ2-3, with 13 nucleotides matching TRBD2. Trimming at V came to 3 bases and at J to 2 bases, leaving 6 bases not matched to a gene. The germline V gene has CDR1 SGHNT and CDR2 YYREEE (reference sequence). The CDR3 loop spans 17 amino acids. The CDR3 DNA reads as TGTGCCAGCAGCTCCGGACTAGCGGGGGCCACCACAGATACGCAGTATTTT. Translating it yields CASSSGLAGATTDTQYF.

The rearrangement uses TRBV7-9 and TRBJ2-2; D unresolved. The germline V gene has CDR1 SEHNR and CDR2 FQNEAQ (reference sequence). V was shortened by 5 bases and J by 3 bases, with 7 bases between the two germline ends. This CDR3 has 13 amino acids. This CDR3 reads CASSPEYTGELFF. The CDR3 DNA sequence: TGTGCCAGCAGCCCAGAATACACCGGGGAGCTGTTTTTT.

This chain connects TRBV6-5 to TRBJ1-1; a weak D match, TRBD1 (6 bases). This CDR3 contains 14 residues. Germline CDR1 and CDR2: MNHEY and SVGAGI. V shed 0 bases and J shed 8 bases, with 13 bases lying between them. CDR3 DNA sequence: TGTGCCAGCAGTTACTCGCGTAGACAGGCCGAAGCTTTCTTT. This translates into CASSYSRRQAEAFF.

This clone was detected only a few times. The V gene is TRBV6-1, the J gene TRBJ1-2; TRBD1 matches at 8 bases. The germline gives CDR1 MNHNS, CDR2 SASEGT. V shed 2 bases, J shed 4 bases, and the junction held 6 bases outside the gene matches. The CDR3 extends over 15 amino acids. The CDR3 DNA follows: TGTGCCAGCAGTGAATTGACAGGGGACCCCTATGGCTACACCTTC. Protein product: CASSELTGDPYGYTF.